This record looks at one T cell receptor beta chain sequence and its context. It lacks a known antigen. No clone much larger than this one lies a single base away; base qualities are absent. Patients with autoimmune disease history or receiving systemic immunosuppression were excluded from the trial. Peripheral blood for TCR sequencing was drawn from every dose cohort at baseline, at cycle 4 day 1 and at cycle 7 day 1. Samples came from an open-label, multicenter, first-in-human phase I dose-escalation trial of ivuxolimab. Adults with locally advanced or metastatic head and neck squamous cell, hepatocellular, melanoma or renal cell carcinoma were enrolled in the trial. CD4+ and CD8+ T cells were sorted separately from peripheral blood before TCR sequencing. Genomic DNA was extracted from sorted cells for sequencing of the TCRbeta CDR3 region. The immunoSEQ Assay was used for sequencing of TCRbeta CDR3 regions. This is the immuneACCESS table as TCRdb keeps it, with only in-frame sequences that have V and J called. A part of the clones is gone; compared with another copy, unresolved V genes explain less than half, and the rest is unexplained. This sample is represented by tens of thousands of clones; around 88% of them were singletons. Together, the top ten hold about 3% of the sample.

V was cut back by 10 bases and J by 0 bases, leaving a gap of 15 bases between them. Reading the germline V gene gives CDR1 MDHEN and CDR2 SYDVKM. From the cysteine through the phenylalanine, the CDR3 covers 14 amino acids. CDR3 DNA is the only sequence kept; it has 42 bases, read in frame from the first base. The data were obtained in a study of OX40 agonist ivuxolimab in advanced cancers. About the study as a whole: The costimulatory receptor OX40 (CD134) was targeted by ivuxolimab, a fully human IgG2 agonistic monoclonal antibody. Patients were allowed to have had prior anti-PD-1, anti-PD-L1 or anti-CTLA-4 therapy, and 30% to 40% of the dose-escalation patients had been treated with checkpoint inhibitors. The dose-escalation cohort was 82.7% male with a mean age of around 62 years, ranging from roughly 20 to 80. Intravenous ivuxolimab was administered to patients every 2 weeks at six dose levels: 0.01, 0.1, 0.3, 1.5, 3 and 10 mg/kg. Of the approximately 50 patients in dose escalation, about 20 had hepatocellular carcinoma, some 15 had melanoma, 9 had renal cell carcinoma and 9 had head and neck cancer. The point of sequencing TCRbeta in the periphery was to test whether ivuxolimab changed TCR sequence diversity and drove clonal T-cell expansion. Three dose-escalation patients achieved partial responses, one with hepatocellular carcinoma and two with cutaneous melanoma. The paper covers the monotherapy dose-escalation part of the phase I ivuxolimab trial, which included N of about 51 patients.

General findings and caveats noted by the study authors: In the 0.1-3.0 mg/kg groups, partial responders had among the lowest normalized peripheral clonal expansion, particularly in CD8+ T cells. Antigen specificity was not determined for the clonally expanded peripheral T cells. Low levels of normalized T-cell clonal expansion were also seen in some patients who did not respond. Clonal expansion of both CD4+ and CD8+ blood T cells was observed from baseline to week 6 at doses 0.1 to 3.0 mg/kg. After ivuxolimab, expanded clones were on average more numerous among CD8+ T cells than among CD4+ T cells.

The sequencing used CD4+ or CD8+ T cells sorted from blood, collected in a trial of the OX40 agonist ivuxolimab. The rearrangement joined TRBV28 to TRBJ1-2, with a tentative D gene TRBD1 over 6 matching bases. The sequence came from an adult with an advanced solid tumor such as melanoma, head and neck, liver or kidney cancer. The CDR3: CATNQGQPNYGYTF. The nucleotides are TGTGCCACCAACCAAGGACAGCCTAACTATGGCTACACCTTC.